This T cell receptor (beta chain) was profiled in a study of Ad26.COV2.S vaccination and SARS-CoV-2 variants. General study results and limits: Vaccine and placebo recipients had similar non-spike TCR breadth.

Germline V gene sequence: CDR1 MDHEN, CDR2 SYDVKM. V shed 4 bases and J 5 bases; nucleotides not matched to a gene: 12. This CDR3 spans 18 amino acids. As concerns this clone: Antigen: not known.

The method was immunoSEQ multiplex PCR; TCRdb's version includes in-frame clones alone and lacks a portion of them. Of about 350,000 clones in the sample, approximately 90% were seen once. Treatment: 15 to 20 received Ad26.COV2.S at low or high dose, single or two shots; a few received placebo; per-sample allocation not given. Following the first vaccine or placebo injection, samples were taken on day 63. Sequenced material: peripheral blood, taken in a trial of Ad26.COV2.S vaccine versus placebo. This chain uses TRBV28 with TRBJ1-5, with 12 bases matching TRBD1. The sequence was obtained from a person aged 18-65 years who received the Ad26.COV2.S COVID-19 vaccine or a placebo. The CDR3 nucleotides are TGTGCCAGCAGTTCCCCGGGCGACGGGACAGGGGGCTATCAGCCCCAGCATTTT. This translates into CASSSPGDGTGGYQPQHF.